The clone carrying this T cell receptor (beta chain) was seen more than once but under ten times. TCRdb independently ran MiXCR on the RT-PCR reads; one entry per CDR3 protein. The table records 650,000 to 800,000 distinct CDR3 sequences, 14% of them present only once. This CDR3 comprises 12 residues. After removal of 5 bases from V and 3 bases from J, the junction contained 3 bases not matched to a gene. Germline CDR1 is GTSNPN and CDR2 is SVGIG (reference sequence). The sample consisted of memory CD4+ T cells from blood. This TCR derives from a female donor in good health, serving as a healthy control. V is TRBV30 and J is TRBJ2-7, with TRBD2 identical over 8 bases. The CDR3: CAWAGTSYEQYF. CDR3 nucleotides: TGTGCCTGGGCCGGGACTAGCTACGAGCAGTACTTC.